These T cell receptor beta chains were read from a single sample in a study of T cells expressing NK-cell markers. From the 5' RACE reads, TCRdb lists one entry per CDR3 protein and no DNA. The sample table includes 500,000 to 700,000 distinct CDR3 sequences. The sequencing sample was made of blood T cells: a sorted CD56 or NKG2C T cell subset, CD4+ or CD8+ T cells, or bulk PBMC T cells (not recorded which). The receptor source for this set is a man aged 18 to 30 in good health. CDR3s include the opening cysteine and the closing phenylalanine or tryptophan.

>14|TRBV6-1|TRBJ2-1
CASSEGQGKYEQFF
>14|TRBV6-2/TRBV6-3|TRBJ2-3
CASSFREGPDTQYF
>12|TRBV6-6|TRBJ1-2
CASKAGNYGYTF
>16|TRBV4-3|TRBJ1-2
CASSQEPGHRSYGYTF
>15|TRBV20-1|TRBJ2-1
CSARTSGRLLNEQFF
>16|TRBV7-6|TRBJ1-3
CASRRDPGGSGNTIYF
>17|TRBV28|TRBJ2-1
CASSRPSGKDPYNEQFF
>14|TRBV27|TRBJ2-7
CASSGLAGVHEQYF
>17|TRBV3-1|TRBJ2-1
CASSHQIAGGGNNEQFF
>12|TRBV30|TRBJ1-1
CAWGGDRGKTFF
>13|TRBV4-1|TRBJ2-3
CASSQVAGRAQYF
>15|TRBV10-3|TRBJ2-3
CAITYSLDRTDTQYF
>15|TRBV20-1|TRBJ2-3
CSAQGLAGVTDTQYF
>19|TRBV11-1|TRBJ2-3
CASSRPTKSRGSEADTQYF
>14|TRBV9|TRBJ1-3
CASSGDRGGDTIYF
>17|TRBV4-2|TRBJ2-6
CASSQVSGAAGANVLTF
>16|TRBV20-1|TRBJ2-3
CSARDRGHPNTDTQYF
>15|TRBV9|TRBJ2-5
CASSAGLADGETQYF
>15|TRBV2|TRBJ2-7
CASSETGSSTYEQYF
>16|TRBV28|TRBJ2-7
CASRPSPGQDTYEQYF
>16|TRBV3-1|TRBJ2-3
CASSPDDPGRANTQYF
>13|TRBV4-1|TRBJ1-5
CASSPVADQPQHF
>12|TRBV4-1|TRBJ1-1
CASSQRQSEAFF
>15|TRBV12-3/TRBV12-4|TRBJ2-7
CASSLAPGYEGEQYF
>14|TRBV10-3|TRBJ1-2
CAIKGDSSNYGYTF
>17|TRBV12-3/TRBV12-4|TRBJ2-2
CASSLQGSGSLTGELFF
>14|TRBV5-1|TRBJ1-1
CASSMGKGDTEAFF
>15|TRBV29-1|TRBJ2-5
CSVVGLAGAQETQYF
>13|TRBV7-2|TRBJ1-2
CASSLGTASSYTF
>15|TRBV5-1|TRBJ2-1
CASSLERNIDNEQFF
>14|TRBV12-3/TRBV12-4|TRBJ2-7
CASRKTSGRAEQYF
>14|TRBV9|TRBJ1-3
CASSVVGPEDTIYF
>16|TRBV12-3/TRBV12-4|TRBJ1-4
CASSFQNSVEVEKLFF
>22|TRBV25-1|TRBJ2-5
CASSARTGFLSSLWDRQETQYF
>15|TRBV7-2|TRBJ2-7
CASSPRQVLHYEQYF
>20|TRBV7-8|TRBJ2-1
CASSLVRAGGRKSSYNEQFF
>16|TRBV23-1|TRBJ1-6
CASGGQGEEYNSPLHF
>15|TRBV6-5|TRBJ2-7
CASSYSTIGNYEQYF
>16|TRBV4-1|TRBJ2-1
CASSQDRLAGGSEQFF
>14|TRBV27|TRBJ2-7
CATAGQGDNYEQYF
>13|TRBV30|TRBJ2-1
CAWSPSDSGSQFF
>17|TRBV20-1|TRBJ2-3
CSANRAGGRPGTDTQYF
>16|TRBV6-1|TRBJ2-6
CATRGGSDRAANVLTF
>15|TRBV12-3/TRBV12-4|TRBJ2-2
CASSLQGGVAGELFF
>14|TRBV5-1|TRBJ1-5
CASSSGQGPGPQHF
>16|TRBV20-1|TRBJ2-3
CSARPPGLAESDTQYF
>14|TRBV7-2|TRBJ2-2
CASSLTSYGGELFF
>14|TRBV27|TRBJ2-5
CASSLIGNGETQYF
>15|TRBV12-3/TRBV12-4|TRBJ2-5
CASSLAGGAGETQYF
>15|TRBV20-1|TRBJ2-3
CSALGRAGGTDTQYF
>15|TRBV4-3|TRBJ1-5
CASSQDGDSNQPQHF
>17|TRBV25-1|TRBJ2-2
CASTTSTSGTSTGELFF
>15|TRBV4-1|TRBJ1-5
CASSQGERINQPQHF
>15|TRBV12-3/TRBV12-4|TRBJ1-5
CASRGPGQVNQPQHF
>17|TRBV5-1|TRBJ2-1
CASSQRMGLAGGNEQFF
>13|TRBV10-3|TRBJ2-1
CAIGGSGDNEQFF
>15|TRBV11-3|TRBJ2-1
CASSLVGSSPDEQFF
>18|TRBV6-1|TRBJ1-4
CASSPAGWGAATNEKLFF
>15|TRBV12-3/TRBV12-4|TRBJ2-1
CASSLGGGKAGEQFF